This TCR beta chain was recovered during a study of cytomegalovirus exposure and HLA in healthy donors. Trimming pared 1 base from V and 1 base from J, leaving 11 bases between. Per the germline V gene, CDR1 is SGHAT and CDR2 is FQNNGV. The CDR3 length is 16 residues. In the PCR, 60 Vbeta and 13 Jbeta primers were used. Profiling relied on immunoSEQ multiplex PCR, and the TCRdb table lists in-frame clones only, not all of them. This sample's table reports some 44,000 clones. This receptor was obtained from a woman in her twenties or thirties in good health and CMV-seronegative. The V call is TRBV11-2, the J call TRBJ1-5, with a tentative D call TRBD1 (5 bases). The sample was PBMCs. The CDR3 reads CASSLGPTASNQPQHF. DNA for the CDR3: TGTGCCAGCAGCTTAGGCCCGACAGCCAGCAATCAGCCCCAGCATTTT.